These 29 T cell receptor beta chains were all obtained from the same sample, sequenced in a study of cytomegalovirus exposure and HLA in healthy donors. 13 Jbeta primers and 60 Vbeta primers were used for the PCR. Clones were sequenced by immunoSEQ multiplex PCR, and TCRdb holds only the in-frame ones, with some missing. The sample shows around 120,000 clones, 65% to 80% of them seen only once. The material sequenced was PBMCs. The receptor source for this set is a human donor in good health.

The rearrangement uses TRBV28 and TRBJ1-5, with a tentative D call TRBD1 (6 bases). There are 16 residues in the CDR3. Germline V gene lookup returns CDR1 MDHEN and CDR2 SYDVKM. The V gene lost 4 bases and the J gene lost 0 bases, with 13 bases spanning the gap. CDR3 sequence: CASSWAGVDSNQPQHF. CDR3 bases: TGTGCCAGCAGTTGGGCAGGGGTAGATAGCAATCAGCCCCAGCATTTT.

J is TRBJ2-1 and V is TRBV7-2, with 7 bases lining up with TRBD2. The CDR3 loop spans 16 amino acids. Looked up from germline, CDR1 is SGHTA and CDR2 is FQGNSA. With V trimmed by 3 bases and J by 4 bases, 9 bases remained unmatched. CDR3 amino acids: CASSFSGGGLYNEQFF. CDR3 DNA: TGTGCCAGCAGCTTTTCGGGCGGGGGTCTTTACAATGAGCAGTTCTTC.

The genes are TRBV2 and TRBJ1-5; 7 positions agree with TRBD1. With V trimmed by 6 bases and J by 5 bases, 7 bases remained unmatched. Germline values: CDR1 SNHLY, CDR2 FYNNEI. This CDR3 has 14 residues. DNA of the CDR3: TGTGCCAGCAGACCCCGGGACAGCTATCAGCCCCAGCATTTT. It is translated as CASRPRDSYQPQHF.

The table lists this clone with a count of one. The chain recombines TRBV6-4 with TRBJ1-1; D is ambiguous. Germline assignment: CDR1 MRHNA and CDR2 SNTAGT. The CDR3 spans 14 residues. The ends were cut back, 7 bases at V and 9 bases at J, with 21 bases in the middle. The CDR3: CASKMTGDEPKAFF. DNA of the CDR3: TGTGCCAGCAAAATGACGGGAGATGAACCCAAAGCTTTCTTT.

This chain connects TRBV7-9 to TRBJ2-1, with a tentative D call TRBD1 (7 bases). Trimming pared 3 bases from V and 4 bases from J, leaving 16 bases between. CDR1 SEHNR and CDR2 FQNEAQ come from the germline V gene (reference sequence). The CDR3 extends over 16 amino acids. The CDR3 coding sequence is TGTGCCAGCAGCTTCTTTGGAGGGGGCGTTTACAATGAGCAGTTCTTC. It translates to CASSFFGGGVYNEQFF.

This rearrangement joins TRBV6-6 to TRBJ2-3; unclear D gene. V shed 0 bases and J shed 1 base, with 5 bases lying between them. This CDR3 is built from 14 residues. In germline, CDR1 is MNHNY, CDR2 SVGAGI (reference sequence). The CDR3 region is CASSYSPGTDTQYF. The CDR3 DNA reads TGTGCCAGCAGTTACTCCCCCGGCACAGATACGCAGTATTTT.

The J gene is TRBJ1-4, the V gene TRBV15, with a tentative D call TRBD1 (5 bases). Trimming removed 5 bases from V and 1 base from J, with 14 bases in between. The CDR3 loop spans 16 amino acids. The germline CDR1 and CDR2 sequences are LNHNV and YYDKDF (reference sequence). The CDR3, as DNA: TGTGCCACCAGCGGGGGGGGTATTGGAACTAATGAAAAACTGTTTTTT. It encodes CATSGGGIGTNEKLFF. The whole variable domain, filled in from reference TRBV15 and TRBJ1-4, reads DAMVIQNPRYQVTQFGKPVTLSCSQTLNHNVMYWYQQKSSQAPKLLFHYYDKDFNNEADTPDNFQSRRPNTSFCFLDIRSPGLGDTAMYLCATSGGGIGTNEKLFFGSGTQLSVL.

This chain links TRBV11-2 with TRBJ2-5; D perhaps matches TRBD1 (6 bases). Matching the DNA end better, TRBJ2-7 makes the J call doubtful. The CDR3 loop spans 12 amino acids. Germline assignment: CDR1 SGHAT and CDR2 FQNNGV. The CDR3 is CASSLWGREQYF. In nucleotides, the CDR3 is TGTGCCAGCAGCTTATGGGGGCGCGAGCAGTACTTC.

This clone was seen once. The chain combines TRBV27 with TRBJ2-7, with 13 bases identical to TRBD2. This CDR3 contains 16 residues. Germline lookup yields CDR1 MNHEY and CDR2 SMNVEV (reference sequence). V lost 5 bases, J lost 5 bases, and 9 bases stayed unmatched. The CDR3 reads CASSPRLAGGDDEQYF. For the CDR3, the DNA is TGTGCCAGCAGTCCCCGACTAGCGGGGGGCGACGACGAGCAGTACTTC.

The rearrangement joins TRBV11-2 to TRBJ2-4; the D gene is possibly TRBD1 (5 bases). Between the trimmed V and J ends, which lost 4 bases and 11 bases, there was a span of 18 bases. Looked up from germline, CDR1 is SGHAT and CDR2 is FQNNGV. The CDR3 has 14 residues. The CDR3 bases are TGTGCCAGCAGCTCCCCCCGTACAGGCAGATTTCAGTACTTC. It encodes CASSSPRTGRFQYF. The variable domain in full, completed from reference TRBV11-2 and TRBJ2-4, reads EAGVAQSPRYKIIEKRQSVAFWCNPISGHATLYWYQQILGQGPKLLIQFQNNGVVDDSQLPKDRFSAERLKGVDSTLKIQPAKLEDSAVYLCASSSPRTGRFQYFGAGTRLSVL.

This sequence joins TRBV7-3 and TRBJ2-2, with TRBD2 matching over 8 bases. The CDR3 is 18 amino acids. Germline-derived CDR1 and CDR2 are SGHTA and FQGTGA. V trimming: 6 bases; J trimming: 3 bases; junction bases outside the gene matches: 15. CDR3: CASSQKGRTSLDTGELFF. CDR3 nucleotides: TGTGCCAGCAGTCAAAAGGGGAGGACTAGCCTGGACACCGGGGAGCTGTTTTTT.

This clone was seen a handful of times. The chain combines TRBV6-5 with TRBJ1-1; tentative D call: TRBD1 (5 bases). The CDR3 length is 14 residues. V was cut by 4 bases and J by 1 base, with 10 bases left in between. Germline V gene sequence: CDR1 MNHEY, CDR2 SVGAGI. CDR3 bases: TGTGCCAGCAGTTCCAACGACAGGAACACTGAAGCTTTCTTT. It translates to CASSSNDRNTEAFF.

This sequence joins TRBV25-1 and TRBJ2-5, with 7 bases fitting TRBD2. CDR3 length equals 13 residues. V dropped 8 bases and J dropped 5; count of bases not matched to a gene: 8. The germline gives CDR1 MGHDK, CDR2 SYGVNS. The CDR3 spells CASRPGGGETQYF. DNA of the CDR3: TGTGCCAGCCGACCCGGGGGAGGGGAGACCCAGTACTTC.

This clone was detected a few times. The J gene is TRBJ2-2, the V gene TRBV12-2; TRBD2, as called in the table, went unchecked against the DNA. TRBV12-2 is designated a pseudogene. The CDR3 has 15 residues. The CDR3 nucleotides read TGTGCAAGTCCCTTAAGTAGCCTAAACACCGGGGAGCTGTTTTTT. Translating it yields CASPLSSLNTGELFF.

This sequence joins TRBV15 and TRBJ2-1; D not certain. Germline V gene data show CDR1 as LNHNV and CDR2 as YYDKDF (reference sequence). V was clipped by 0 bases and J by 3 bases, with 9 bases between them. CDR3 length equals 15 residues. This CDR3 reads CATSRDSVGYNEQFF. The CDR3 DNA sequence: TGTGCCACCAGCAGAGACAGCGTGGGCTACAATGAGCAGTTCTTC.

The rearrangement links TRBV6-5 to TRBJ1-6, with D maybe TRBD1 (5 bases). Trimming left V 2 bases short and J 3 bases short, with 11 bases between. Germline V lookup: CDR1 MNHEY, CDR2 SVGAGI. This CDR3 has 16 amino acids. The CDR3: CASSYSRRVYNSPLHF. CDR3 DNA: TGTGCCAGCAGTTACAGTCGCAGGGTCTATAATTCACCCCTCCACTTT.

The rearrangement joins TRBV9 to TRBJ2-3; D is possibly TRBD2 (6 bases). V lost 0 bases and J 4 bases, leaving 12 bases between the germline ends. Germline V gene lookup returns CDR1 SGDLS and CDR2 YYNGEE. The CDR3 is 15 residues long. This CDR3 is CASSVGWGGADTQYF. The DNA for the CDR3 is TGTGCCAGCAGCGTAGGTTGGGGAGGAGCAGATACGCAGTATTTT.

This clone was observed a single time. The genes are TRBV7-9 and TRBJ2-3, with 9 bases identical to TRBD2. Germline CDR1 reads SEHNR; CDR2 reads FQNEAQ (reference sequence). Unmatched junction bases numbered 13, after V lost 5 bases and J lost 1 base. This CDR3 region has 18 residues. CDR3 DNA sequence: TGTGCCAGCAGCCGAAACCCTCAGCAGCGGGGGGGCACAGATACGCAGTATTTT. Translating gives CASSRNPQQRGGTDTQYF.

The chain has TRBV7-3 and TRBJ2-1, with a possible D match to TRBD2 (7 bases). This CDR3 comprises 14 residues. Between the trimmed V and J ends, which lost 4 bases and 8 bases, there was a span of 15 bases. CDR1 and CDR2 from the germline V gene are SGHTA and FQGTGA. CDR3 loop: CASSSRTGGDEQFF. DNA of the CDR3: TGTGCCAGCAGCTCACGGACGGGGGGCGATGAGCAGTTCTTC.

J is TRBJ2-5 and V is TRBV7-3, with unresolved D. The CDR3 length is 14 residues. Trimming pared 5 bases from V and 4 bases from J, leaving 14 bases between. From germline, CDR1 is SGHTA and CDR2 FQGTGA. Here the CDR3 DNA reads TGTGCCAGCAGCCCCCTTGGGCGTGGAGAGACCCAGTACTTC. As protein: CASSPLGRGETQYF. The whole variable domain, remainder taken from reference TRBV7-3 and TRBJ2-5, is GAGVSQTPSNKVTEKGKYVELRCDPISGHTALYWYRQSLGQGPEFLIYFQGTGAADDSGLPNDRFFAVRPEGSVSTLKIQRTERGDSAVYLCASSPLGRGETQYFGPGTRLLVL.

The V and J genes are TRBV5-1 and TRBJ2-5; 8 bases fit TRBD2. The J call could be wrong; TRBJ2-7 is a better fit for the DNA end. Germline V gene lookup returns CDR1 SGHRS and CDR2 YFSETQ. The length of the CDR3 is 15 residues. The CDR3 loop reads CASSPRAGGTYEQYF. DNA of the CDR3: TGCGCCAGCAGCCCTAGGGCGGGGGGAACCTACGAGCAGTACTTC.

This chain joins TRBV9 and TRBJ2-3; TRBD2 matches 14 bases. The germline V gene encodes CDR1 SGDLS and CDR2 YYNGEE. V trimming: 0 bases; J trimming: 0 bases; junction bases outside the gene matches: 0. The CDR3 runs 17 residues. CDR3 sequence: CASSVGTSGGSTDTQYF. The CDR3 DNA reads as TGTGCCAGCAGCGTAGGGACTAGCGGGGGGAGCACAGATACGCAGTATTTT.

The chain joins TRBV5-1 to TRBJ2-1, with 10 bases matching TRBD2. The junction had 1 base not matched to a gene; V was cut back by 4 bases and J by 6 bases. The CDR3 is 13 residues long. The germline CDR1 and CDR2 sequences are SGHRS and YFSETQ. CDR3 sequence (DNA): TGCGCCAGCAGCCCTAGCGGGGGCAATGAGCAGTTCTTC. This translates into CASSPSGGNEQFF.

This clone was observed once. The chain carries TRBV2 and TRBJ1-5, with D unresolved. Per the germline V gene, CDR1 is SNHLY and CDR2 is FYNNEI. Trimming left V 7 bases short and J 0 bases short, with 7 bases between. There are 13 residues in the CDR3. The CDR3 reads CASNTVSNQPQHF. The CDR3 region has the DNA TGTGCCAGCAATACGGTTAGCAATCAGCCCCAGCATTTT.

This clone turned up a few times. V is TRBV5-6 and J is TRBJ2-2, with a possible D match to TRBD1 (6 bases). The CDR3 totals 13 residues. Between the trimmed V and J ends, which lost 4 bases and 5 bases, there was a span of 9 bases. Germline CDR1 is SGHDT and CDR2 is YYEEEE. The CDR3 DNA reads as TGTGCCAGCAGCAGAACAGGGACCGGGGAGCTGTTTTTT. Translated: CASSRTGTGELFF.

This clone was counted a single time. The chain has TRBV5-1 and TRBJ1-2; D remains unclear. The CDR3 spans 15 residues. Germline V gene data show CDR1 as SGHRS and CDR2 as YFSETQ. Trimming removed 0 bases at V and 6 bases at J, with 15 bases between. CDR3: CASSLGSRQDHGYTF. CDR3 DNA sequence: TGCGCCAGCAGCTTGGGTAGTCGGCAGGATCATGGCTACACCTTC.

The chain is built from TRBV10-2 and TRBJ2-5; tentatively, D is TRBD1 (5 bases). The germline V gene encodes CDR1 WSHSY and CDR2 SAAADI. Trimming left V 4 bases short and J 5 bases short, with 11 bases between. CDR3 length: 13 amino acids. CDR3 sequence: CASSGQFRETQYF. For the CDR3, the DNA is TGCGCCAGCAGTGGACAGTTTAGGGAGACCCAGTACTTC.

V and J are TRBV25-1 and TRBJ2-1; TRBD1 matches at 7 bases. The CDR3 extends over 13 amino acids. The V gene's germline CDR1 is MGHDK and CDR2 SYGVNS. Trimming took 6 bases from V and 10 from J; bases not matched to a gene: 9. The DNA of the CDR3 is TGTGCCAGCAGGTTCAGGGAGACAGGGGAGCAGTTCTTC. Translating gives CASRFRETGEQFF. Supplemented by reference TRBV25-1 and TRBJ2-1, the full variable domain reads EADIYQTPRYLVIGTGKKITLECSQTMGHDKMYWYQQDPGMELHLIHYSYGVNSTEKGDLSSESTVSRIRTEHFPLTLESARPSHTSQYLCASRFRETGEQFFGPGTRLTVL.

The chain has TRBV9 and TRBJ1-2, with 8 bases matching TRBD1. The CDR3 is made up of 15 amino acids. Germline V gives CDR1 SGDLS, CDR2 YYNGEE. J was trimmed by 4 bases and V by 4 bases; bases with no gene match: 9. CDR3 in amino acids: CASSPSGGQGYGYTF. The CDR3 nucleotides read TGTGCCAGCAGCCCGTCAGGGGGCCAGGGCTATGGCTACACCTTC.